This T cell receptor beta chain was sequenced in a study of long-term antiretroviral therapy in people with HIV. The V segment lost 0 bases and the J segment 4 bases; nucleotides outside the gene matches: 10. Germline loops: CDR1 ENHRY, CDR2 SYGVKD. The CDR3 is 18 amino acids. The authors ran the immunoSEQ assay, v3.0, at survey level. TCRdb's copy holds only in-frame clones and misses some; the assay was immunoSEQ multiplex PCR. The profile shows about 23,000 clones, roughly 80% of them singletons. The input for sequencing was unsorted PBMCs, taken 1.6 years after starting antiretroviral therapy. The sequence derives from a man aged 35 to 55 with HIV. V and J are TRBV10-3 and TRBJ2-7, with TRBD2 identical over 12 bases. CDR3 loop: CAISESQYSGTSGYEQYF. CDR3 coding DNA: TGTGCCATCAGTGAGTCCCAGTATAGTGGGACTAGCGGGTACGAGCAGTACTTC.